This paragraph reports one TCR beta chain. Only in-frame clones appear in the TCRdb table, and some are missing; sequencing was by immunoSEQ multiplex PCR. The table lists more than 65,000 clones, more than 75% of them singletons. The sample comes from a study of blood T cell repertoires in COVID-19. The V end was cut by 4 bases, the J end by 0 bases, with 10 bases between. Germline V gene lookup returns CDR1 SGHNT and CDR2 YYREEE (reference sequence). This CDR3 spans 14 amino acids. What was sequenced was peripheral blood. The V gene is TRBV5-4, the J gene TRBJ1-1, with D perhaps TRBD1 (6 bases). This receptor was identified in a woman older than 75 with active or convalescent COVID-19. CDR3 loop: CASSVDSMNTEAFF. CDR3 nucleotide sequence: TGTGCCAGCAGCGTGGACAGTATGAACACTGAAGCTTTCTTT.